One sample yielded the 30 T cell receptor beta chains listed below, sequenced in a study of neurological immune-mediated disorders. TCRdb re-analysed the 5' RACE reads in MiXCR, keeping a single row per CDR3 protein. This sample carries 60,000 to 85,000 distinct CDR3 sequences, around 5.5% of them seen once, and the ten largest clones take around 7.2%. Sequenced input: PBMCs. The receptors were sampled from a man aged 18 to 29 with multiple sclerosis.

This clonotype was observed at least ten times. The V gene is TRBV6-2 or TRBV6-3, the J gene TRBJ2-1; a weak D match, TRBD2 (5 bases). Germline CDR1 MNHEY, CDR2 SVGEGT. This CDR3 is built from 14 residues. The germline V and J ends were trimmed by 0 bases and 5 bases, with 8 bases remaining between them. The CDR3 DNA reads as TGTGCCAGCAGTTACTCACTAGAGCACAATGAGCAGTTCTTC. As protein: CASSYSLEHNEQFF.

This clonotype has ten or more counts. The V call is TRBV5-1, the J call TRBJ1-3; D is unclear. CDR1 and CDR2 from the germline V gene are SGHRS and YFSETQ. Trimming removed 2 bases at V and 0 bases at J, with 9 bases between. The CDR3 has 15 amino acids. CDR3 sequence: CASSLRESSGNTIYF. The CDR3 nucleotides read TGCGCCAGCAGCTTACGGGAAAGCTCTGGAAACACCATATATTTT.

Notes on this clonotype: A clone one base away is much larger, so this may be a read error. The chain carries TRBV5-1 and TRBJ2-7; 9 positions match TRBD2. V was clipped by 4 bases and J by 7 bases; unmatched bases: 9. CDR1 and CDR2 from the germline V gene are SGHRS and YFSETQ. This CDR3 contains 14 residues. The CDR3 DNA sequence: TGCGCCAGCAGCACTTTAGCGGGGGCGCAAGAGCAGTACTTC. It encodes CASSTLAGAQEQYF.

This clonotype was found many times. The chain carries TRBV12-3 or TRBV12-4 and TRBJ1-1, with TRBD1 matching 10 bases. The CDR3 has 13 amino acids. Germline trimming cut 5 bases from V and 7 bases from J; bases unmatched to any gene: 4. Here the CDR3 reads CASSRGQGLEAFF. Here the CDR3 DNA reads TGTGCCAGCAGTAGGGGACAGGGGCTTGAAGCTTTCTTT.

This clonotype was detected many times. V usage is TRBV5-1 and J usage is TRBJ2-1; D may be TRBD2 (5 bases). Germline CDR1 SGHRS, CDR2 YFSETQ. CDR3 length: 15 residues. V was trimmed by 4 bases and J by 9 bases, leaving 20 bases between them. The CDR3 DNA follows: TGCGCCAGCAGCATAGGGAGAGATGGAGGTGGTGAGCAGTTCTTC. Translating it yields CASSIGRDGGGEQFF.

The table lists this clonotype with many counts. This chain uses TRBV20-1 with TRBJ1-6; D gene uncertain. The V end was cut by 5 bases, the J end by 5 bases, with 10 bases between. CDR1 and CDR2 from the germline V gene are DFQATT and SNEGSKA (reference sequence). This CDR3 is built from 13 residues. The CDR3 region is CSAPDVNNSPLHF. CDR3 nucleotide sequence: TGCAGTGCTCCGGATGTAAATAATTCACCCCTCCACTTT.

In the case of this clonotype: With a much larger clone just one base away, this may be a read error. The rearrangement links TRBV5-1 to TRBJ2-1; 8 positions match TRBD2. This CDR3 has 15 residues. V dropped 4 bases and J dropped 5; count of bases not matched to a gene: 8. Germline V gives CDR1 SGHRS, CDR2 YFSETQ. CDR3 DNA sequence: TGCGCCAGCAGCCCCGGGACTAGAGGAAACAATGAGCAGTTCTTC. This gives the protein CASSPGTRGNNEQFF.

This clonotype occurred many times. The chain carries TRBV5-1 and TRBJ2-2, with D tentatively TRBD1 (5 bases). V was trimmed by 2 bases and J by 2 bases, leaving 10 bases between them. CDR3 length: 15 amino acids. Looked up from germline, CDR1 is SGHRS and CDR2 is YFSETQ. CDR3 protein: CASSFQGTNTGELFF. As DNA, the CDR3 is TGCGCCAGCAGCTTCCAGGGAACAAACACCGGGGAGCTGTTTTTT. Drawing the rest from reference TRBV5-1 and TRBJ2-2, the complete variable domain is KAGVTQTPRYLIKTRGQQVTLSCSPISGHRSVSWYQQTPGQGLQFLFEYFSETQRNKGNFPGRFSGRQFSNSRSEMNVSTLELGDSALYLCASSFQGTNTGELFFGEGSRLTVL.

This clonotype was counted between two and nine times. A much larger clone lies one base from this, so it may be a read error. As DNA, the CDR3 is TGTGCCAGCAGCGTAGGGGGGGAGCAGAACACTGAAGCTTTCTTT. Protein sequence: CASSVGGEQNTEAFF. The rearrangement uses TRBV9 and TRBJ1-1, with D perhaps matching TRBD1 (5 bases). The germline V gene encodes CDR1 SGDLS and CDR2 YYNGEE. The length of the CDR3 is 15 residues. Trimming took off 0 bases at V and 1 base at J, with 10 bases between the two ends.

This clonotype was seen many times. V is TRBV27 and J is TRBJ2-7; the D gene could be TRBD1 or TRBD2 (5 bases each). V shed 5 bases and J shed 5 bases, with 16 bases lying between them. The CDR3 is made up of 14 amino acids. CDR1 is MNHEY and CDR2 is SMNVEV in the germline V gene (reference sequence). The CDR3 reads CASSGTQSVHEQYF. The DNA of the CDR3 is TGTGCCAGCAGTGGGACCCAATCAGTGCACGAGCAGTACTTC.

This clonotype was detected ten times or more. The genes are TRBV20-1 and TRBJ2-3; D is unresolved. The CDR3 has 13 amino acids. CDR1 DFQATT and CDR2 SNEGSKA come from the germline V gene (reference sequence). Trimming took 6 bases from V and 2 from J, leaving 12 bases between them. The DNA for the CDR3 is TGCAGTGCCCCGGAATCCATCACAGATACGCAGTATTTT. Its protein is CSAPESITDTQYF.

V gene TRBV20-1 combines with J gene TRBJ1-1; D might be TRBD1 (5 bases). CDR1 and CDR2 (germline): DFQATT, SNEGSKA (reference sequence). V shed 4 bases and J shed 1 base, with 7 bases lying between them. This CDR3 is built from 12 residues. This chain's CDR3 is CSAKTGNTEAFF. In nucleotides, the CDR3 is TGCAGTGCTAAAACAGGGAACACTGAAGCTTTCTTT.

This clonotype occurred a few times. A much larger clone is a single base away; this may be a read error. This chain uses TRBV5-1 with TRBJ2-3; 7 bases map to TRBD1. Germline CDR1 and CDR2: SGHRS and YFSETQ. The CDR3 sequence is 14 residues long. CDR3 sequence: CASSLDEGTDKQYF. In nucleotides, the CDR3 is TGCGCCAGCAGCTTAGATGAGGGGACAGATAAGCAGTATTTT.

This clonotype showed up many times. A much larger clone differs by one base, so this may be a read error. The chain carries TRBV5-1 and TRBJ1-2, with D uncertain. CDR1 SGHRS and CDR2 YFSETQ come from the germline V gene. V lost 6 bases, J lost 4 bases, and 13 bases lay in between. CDR3 length: 13 amino acids. CDR3 bases: TGCGCCAGCACGGTGGGAAAGGGCTATGGCTACACCTTC. Its protein is CASTVGKGYGYTF.

This clonotype has a count of ten or more. The gene calls are TRBV20-1 and TRBJ2-1, with 7 bases that match TRBD1. Losses at the gene ends were 5 bases for V and 9 bases for J; bases not matched to a gene: 10. The CDR3 has 13 residues. CDR1 and CDR2 (germline): DFQATT, SNEGSKA (reference sequence). In DNA form, the CDR3 reads TGCAGTGCTGCACGCGGACAGGCGGTTGAGCAGTTCTTC. Translation gives CSAARGQAVEQFF.

This clonotype occurred many times. This chain joins TRBV7-2 and TRBJ2-7; D remains unclear. The CDR3 is 17 amino acids. The germline gives CDR1 SGHTA, CDR2 FQGNSA. Trimming removed 1 base from V and 2 bases from J, with 18 bases in between. The CDR3 DNA follows: TGTGCCAGCAGCTTAGGCGTGGCCCAATCATTTCCCTACGAGCAGTACTTC. It is translated as CASSLGVAQSFPYEQYF.

This clonotype was counted many times. The V and J genes are TRBV7-2 and TRBJ2-3, with 12 positions matching TRBD2. The CDR3 covers 18 residues. Germline V gene lookup returns CDR1 SGHTA and CDR2 FQGNSA. With 2 bases clipped from V and 9 bases from J, the junction kept 15 bases outside the gene matches. The CDR3 region is CASSLWTSGIGGPGTQYF. The CDR3, as DNA: TGTGCCAGCAGCTTATGGACTAGCGGGATTGGTGGGCCTGGCACGCAGTATTTT. The full variable domain, rest sourced from reference TRBV7-2 and TRBJ2-3, is GAGVSQSPSNKVTEKGKDVELRCDPISGHTALYWYRQSLGQGLEFLIYFQGNSAPDKSGLPSDRFSAERTGGSVSTLTIQRTQQEDSAVYLCASSLWTSGIGGPGTQYFGPGTRLTVL.

Many counts were recorded for this clonotype. V usage is TRBV7-2 and J usage is TRBJ2-1; D unclear. The CDR3 contains 14 residues. V was shortened by 1 base and J by 9 bases, with 13 bases between the two germline ends. Germline CDR1 SGHTA, CDR2 FQGNSA. The CDR3 reads CASSLGRTLGEQFF. The DNA for the CDR3 is TGTGCCAGCAGCTTAGGTCGGACCTTGGGTGAGCAGTTCTTC.

As concerns this clonotype: This may be a read error, as it is one base from a much larger clone. The rearrangement uses TRBV5-1 and TRBJ2-3; D may be TRBD1 (5 bases). Trimming took off 4 bases at V and 0 bases at J, with 9 bases between the two ends. Germline V gene data show CDR1 as SGHRS and CDR2 as YFSETQ. The CDR3 has 14 amino acids. CDR3: CASSPDISTDTQYF. The CDR3 bases are TGCGCCAGCAGCCCGGACATTAGCACAGATACGCAGTATTTT.

This clonotype appeared many times. The rearrangement joins TRBV5-1 to TRBJ2-3, with 16 positions matching TRBD2. J gave up 4 bases and V 4 bases, and 12 bases lay outside the gene matches. This CDR3 has 19 residues. The V gene's germline CDR1 is SGHRS and CDR2 YFSETQ. The CDR3 DNA follows: TGCGCCAGCAGCCCCACTCCCGGGACTAGCGGGGGGGTGGCAGATACGCAGTATTTT. Translated: CASSPTPGTSGGVADTQYF. Supplemented by reference TRBV5-1 and TRBJ2-3, the full variable domain reads KAGVTQTPRYLIKTRGQQVTLSCSPISGHRSVSWYQQTPGQGLQFLFEYFSETQRNKGNFPGRFSGRQFSNSRSEMNVSTLELGDSALYLCASSPTPGTSGGVADTQYFGPGTRLTVL.

The V gene is TRBV5-4, the J gene TRBJ2-3; 11 bases map to TRBD2. CDR3 length: 16 residues. The germline V gene has CDR1 SGHNT and CDR2 YYREEE (reference sequence). V gave up 2 bases and J gave up 0 bases; unmatched junction bases: 2. CDR3: CASSFPSGRSTDTQYF. The CDR3 region has the DNA TGTGCCAGCAGCTTCCCTAGCGGGAGGAGCACAGATACGCAGTATTTT.

There are many counts of this clonotype. The J gene is TRBJ1-4, the V gene TRBV11-2; 8 bases line up with TRBD1. The CDR3 sequence is 15 residues long. Germline V gives CDR1 SGHAT, CDR2 FQNNGV. The V segment lost 3 bases and the J segment 4 bases; nucleotides outside the gene matches: 4. The CDR3 DNA sequence: TGTGCCAGCAGCTTGGGGACAGGCCGTAATGAAAAACTGTTTTTT. Translation gives CASSLGTGRNEKLFF.

Ten or more counts support this clonotype. V usage is TRBV7-9 and J usage is TRBJ2-1; D is ambiguous. The CDR3 is made up of 15 amino acids. Trimming took off 0 bases at V and 4 bases at J, with 10 bases between the two ends. The germline V gene has CDR1 SEHNR and CDR2 FQNEAQ (reference sequence). The CDR3 DNA reads TGTGCCAGCAGCTTAGCGCGGAAGCTTTACAATGAGCAGTTCTTC. Residues: CASSLARKLYNEQFF.

There are many counts of this clonotype. The genes are TRBV5-1 and TRBJ2-2, with TRBD1 as a possible D gene (5 bases). This CDR3 contains 13 residues. V lost 6 bases and J lost 8, with 14 bases in between. Germline CDR1 reads SGHRS; CDR2 reads YFSETQ. CDR3 coding DNA: TGCGCCAGCAAACAGGTTGGGTCAGGGGAGCTGTTTTTT. Residues: CASKQVGSGELFF.

This clonotype occurred many times. This rearrangement joins TRBV27 to TRBJ2-7, with 15 bases identical to TRBD2. V gave up 8 bases and J gave up 5 bases; unmatched junction bases: 19. Per the germline V gene, CDR1 is MNHEY and CDR2 is SMNVEV (reference sequence). The CDR3 covers 19 residues. CDR3 nucleotides: TGTGCCAGCCGTTCCAGGGGACTAGCGGGAGGTACGCCTAATGACGAGCAGTACTTC. Protein sequence: CASRSRGLAGGTPNDEQYF.

In its sample, this clonotype was seen many times. This chain joins TRBV9 and TRBJ1-4, with 8 bases matching TRBD1. Trimming took 4 bases from V and 6 from J; bases not matched to a gene: 5. The CDR3 extends over 14 amino acids. The V gene's germline CDR1 is SGDLS and CDR2 YYNGEE. The CDR3 loop reads CASSPGQGYEKLFF. CDR3 in DNA: TGTGCCAGCAGCCCCGGACAGGGTTATGAAAAACTGTTTTTT.

Turning to this clonotype: This may be a read error, as it is one base from a much larger clone. The chain combines TRBV30 with TRBJ2-7; no clear D. The CDR3 consists of 12 residues. Between the trimmed V and J ends, which lost 0 bases and 7 bases, there was a span of 10 bases. Per the germline V gene, CDR1 is GTSNPN and CDR2 is SVGIG (reference sequence). The chain's CDR3 is CAWSVRLQEQYF. The CDR3 DNA reads TGTGCCTGGAGTGTAAGACTGCAAGAGCAGTACTTC.

There are a few counts of this clonotype. The V gene is TRBV7-9, the J gene TRBJ1-5; D is unresolved. V was trimmed by 1 base and J by 9 bases, leaving 19 bases between them. Germline-derived CDR1 and CDR2 are SEHNR and FQNEAQ (reference sequence). The CDR3 is 16 residues long. This CDR3 reads CASSLDLGRSISPQHF. As DNA, the CDR3 is TGTGCCAGCAGCTTAGATCTTGGACGGTCAATTTCGCCCCAGCATTTT.

This clonotype showed up many times. The chain uses TRBV20-1 and TRBJ1-2; D is undetermined. The CDR3 is 14 residues long. V was pared by 3 bases and J by 4 bases, with 15 bases between. From germline, CDR1 is DFQATT and CDR2 SNEGSKA (reference sequence). CDR3: CSASFAAPVYGYTF. The CDR3 bases are TGCAGTGCTAGTTTTGCCGCCCCAGTCTATGGCTACACCTTC.

This clonotype was recorded at least ten times. This rearrangement joins TRBV6-1 to TRBJ1-1, with TRBD1 as a possible D gene (6 bases). This CDR3 is built from 15 residues. V was trimmed by 11 bases and J by 3 bases, leaving 22 bases between them. Per germline, CDR1 MNHNS and CDR2 SASEGT. The CDR3 DNA is TGTGCCGGAAAGAAGGGGGATTCTCGGCACACTGAAGCTTTCTTT. It is translated as CAGKKGDSRHTEAFF.